These 13 T cell receptor beta chains came from one sample sequenced in a study of CXCR3-negative and CXCR3-positive naive CD8 T cells. The libraries of TRB cDNA were prepared using 5' RACE with UMI labels. TCRdb reprocessed the 5' RACE reads; each CDR3 protein has one entry and no DNA is given. This sample's table has about 110,000 distinct CDR3 sequences. Findings and caveats of the study: Higher TRB CDR3 hydrophobicity marked CXCR3-positive naive cells relative to CXCR3-negative naive cells.

Their antigen targets remain unknown. The sequenced material came from naive CXCR3+ CD8+ T cells from blood. Subset in this sample: CD45RO-CCR7+CD27+CD95- naive CD8+ T cells expressing CXCR3 (TNR3+). These TCRs come from a human donor in good health. Some clones in this sample may be carry-over from other donors' samples.

This chain links TRBV29-1 with TRBJ2-1. CDR1 is SQVTM and CDR2 is ANQGSEA in the germline V gene. The CDR3 is 16 residues long. The CDR3 here is CSVAGITGSSYNEQFF.

The chain recombines TRBV3-1 with TRBJ2-7; TCRdb reports TRBD1, a call that lacks DNA to check it against. The CDR3 totals 13 residues. CDR1 and CDR2 from the germline V gene are LGHDT and YNNKEL (reference sequence). CDR3 sequence reads: CASSQDRQYEQYF.

V usage is TRBV12-3 or TRBV12-4 and J usage is TRBJ2-3; the D call of TRBD1 rests on TCRdb alone, since no DNA is present to check it. The CDR3 has 13 residues. CDR3 sequence: CAIRDTSTDTQYF.

This chain joins TRBV4-2 and TRBJ1-2; lacking DNA, the TRBD1 call made by TCRdb goes unchecked. Germline V gives CDR1 LGHNA, CDR2 YNFKEQ. This CDR3 has 16 residues. CDR3 in amino acids: CASSQTQAGDNYGYTF.

The rearrangement uses TRBV2 and TRBJ2-7. Looked up from germline, CDR1 is SNHLY and CDR2 is FYNNEI. The CDR3 covers 11 residues. CDR3: CASSEAYEQYF.

This chain links TRBV12-3 or TRBV12-4 with TRBJ1-1. CDR3 length: 11 residues. CDR3 loop: CASIRMAEAFF.

This rearrangement joins TRBV15 to TRBJ1-1; the D gene TCRdb calls, TRBD1, cannot be checked with no DNA. Germline V gene lookup returns CDR1 LNHNV and CDR2 YYDKDF (reference sequence). This CDR3 is 16 amino acids long. CDR3 region: CATSRGTGGKNTEAFF.

J is TRBJ2-7 and V is TRBV20-1; TCRdb's D call of TRBD1 is untestable without DNA. CDR1 is DFQATT, CDR2 SNEGSKA, per germline (reference sequence). CDR3 size: 15 residues. Here the CDR3 reads CSAKGLGQGAGEQYF.

The chain combines TRBV28 with TRBJ2-3; as DNA is missing, the TRBD2 call by TCRdb cannot be tested. The CDR3 extends over 17 amino acids. Germline V lookup: CDR1 MDHEN, CDR2 SYDVKM. CDR3 protein: CASSFPFSGTDTDTQYF.

J is TRBJ2-2 and V is TRBV30; TCRdb selects TRBD1, and the lack of DNA leaves this call unchecked. CDR1 and CDR2 from the germline V gene are GTSNPN and SVGIG (reference sequence). This CDR3 comprises 14 residues. CDR3 amino acids: CAWNTGVGTGELFF.

The chain recombines TRBV29-1 with TRBJ2-7; without DNA, the TCRdb call of TRBD1 cannot be checked. The germline gives CDR1 SQVTM, CDR2 ANQGSEA. CDR3 size: 13 residues. This CDR3 is CSVDTGTGYEQYF.

The J gene is TRBJ2-4, the V gene TRBV12-3 or TRBV12-4. This CDR3 contains 13 residues. CDR3 residues: CASSFNSKNIQYF.

The chain joins TRBV11-3 to TRBJ1-2; TCRdb selects TRBD1, and the lack of DNA leaves this call unchecked. Germline V CDR1 and CDR2: SGHNT, YENEEA. There are 15 residues in the CDR3. The CDR3 region is CASSPRTGDRCGYTF.